What follows are 21 T cell receptor beta chains derived from one specimen sequenced in a study of beta chain features in type 1 diabetes. Expressed TCRB transcripts were sequenced because the entire RNA isolate underwent reverse transcription. Clones were sequenced by immunoSEQ multiplex PCR, and TCRdb holds only the in-frame ones, with some missing. The repertoire holds 360,000 or so clones, with around a fifth as singletons. The sequenced sample consisted of naive CD4+ T cells from blood. The source of these receptors is a woman under 30 in good health.

V and J are TRBV30 and TRBJ1-2; D uncertain. The V gene's germline CDR1 is GTSNPN and CDR2 SVGIG (reference sequence). CDR3 length: 14 amino acids. Trimming took off 0 bases at V and 0 bases at J, with 8 bases between the two ends. CDR3 residues: CAWSVQSANYGYTF. The CDR3 coding sequence is TGTGCCTGGAGTGTGCAGAGCGCTAACTATGGCTACACCTTC.

This clone was observed a few times. This sequence joins TRBV5-1 and TRBJ2-5; the match to TRBD1 covers 7 bases. Germline loops: CDR1 SGHRS, CDR2 YFSETQ. V lost 4 bases to trimming and J lost 2 bases; unmatched junction nucleotides: 5. This CDR3 comprises 14 residues. CDR3 sequence (DNA): TGCGCCAGCAGCGTCGACAGGGCACAAGAGACCCAGTACTTC. Its protein is CASSVDRAQETQYF.

This chain links TRBV13 with TRBJ2-1; TRBD2 matches 11 bases. CDR3 length: 18 amino acids. Germline V gives CDR1 PRHDT, CDR2 FYEKMQ (reference sequence). With 3 bases clipped from V and 3 bases from J, the junction kept 10 bases outside the gene matches. CDR3 nucleotides: TGTGCCAGCAGCTTGGGTTTAGCGGGAGGGAGGGGCTACAATGAGCAGTTCTTC. Translation: CASSLGLAGGRGYNEQFF. Complete variable domain (other parts from reference TRBV13 and TRBJ2-1): AAGVIQSPRHLIKEKRETATLKCYPIPRHDTVYWYQQGPGQDPQFLISFYEKMQSDKGSIPDRFSAQQFSDYHSELNMSSLELGDSALYFCASSLGLAGGRGYNEQFFGPGTRLTVL.

The V and J genes are TRBV5-1 and TRBJ2-7, with D perhaps matching TRBD1 (6 bases). The V gene lost 0 bases and the J gene lost 7 bases, with 20 bases spanning the gap. The CDR3 has 16 residues. Germline V gene data show CDR1 as SGHRS and CDR2 as YFSETQ. The CDR3 protein is CASSLVTGQLLLEQYF. CDR3 DNA: TGCGCCAGCAGCTTGGTTACGGGACAATTACTCCTAGAGCAGTACTTC.

This chain uses TRBV4-1 with TRBJ2-3; maybe TRBD1 (5 bases). Trimming removed 2 bases from V and 3 bases from J, with 6 bases in between. Germline V gene data show CDR1 as MGHRA and CDR2 as YSYEKL. This CDR3 is 13 amino acids long. This chain's CDR3 is CASSQQGTDTQYF. CDR3 sequence (DNA): TGCGCCAGCAGCCAACAGGGTACAGATACGCAGTATTTT.

This clone appeared a few times. V usage is TRBV29-1 and J usage is TRBJ2-1, with 9 bases identical to TRBD2. The germline V gene has CDR1 SQVTM and CDR2 ANQGSEA. CDR3 length equals 16 residues. The trim removed 5 bases at V and 0 bases at J, leaving 8 bases unmatched. The CDR3 coding sequence is TGCAGCGTTCCCCCTCTAGCGGGGAGCTCCTACAATGAGCAGTTCTTC. Translating gives CSVPPLAGSSYNEQFF.

This clone was seen a handful of times. The V and J genes are TRBV18 and TRBJ2-7; TRBD2 is a possible D gene (5 bases). Germline CDR1 is KGHSH and CDR2 is LQKENI. Trimming cost V 4 bases and J 5 bases, with 9 bases left between them. The CDR3 is made up of 12 amino acids. The CDR3 coding sequence is TGTGCCAGCTCACGGGAGTGGAACGAGCAGTACTTC. This translates into CASSREWNEQYF.

This clone has just a few counts. The chain carries TRBV5-4 and TRBJ2-5, with TRBD2 identical over 7 bases. J was trimmed by 4 bases and V by 6 bases; bases with no gene match: 12. The CDR3 sequence is 15 residues long. Germline CDR1 reads SGHNT; CDR2 reads YYREEE (reference sequence). The CDR3 region is CASTLRVGRAETQYF. The CDR3, as DNA: TGTGCCAGCACCCTGCGGGTGGGGAGGGCAGAGACCCAGTACTTC.

The chain carries TRBV4-2 and TRBJ2-1; TRBD2 might be the D (5 bases). This CDR3 spans 16 amino acids. V was clipped by 0 bases and J by 3 bases, with 12 bases between them. Germline values: CDR1 LGHNA, CDR2 YNFKEQ. Written as DNA, the CDR3 is TGTGCCAGCAGCCAAGACCCCGGACTGAACTACAATGAGCAGTTCTTC. Protein product: CASSQDPGLNYNEQFF.

The V call is TRBV30, the J call TRBJ1-5, with D perhaps TRBD1 (6 bases). CDR1 GTSNPN and CDR2 SVGIG come from the germline V gene (reference sequence). The CDR3 is 13 residues long. The ends were cut back, 5 bases at V and 5 bases at J, with 13 bases in the middle. The CDR3 region is CAWGNRDDQPQHF. CDR3 nucleotides: TGTGCCTGGGGCAACAGGGACGATCAGCCCCAGCATTTT.

This clone has more than one count but fewer than ten. The J gene is TRBJ2-5, the V gene TRBV11-2, with D tentatively TRBD2 (6 bases). CDR3 length: 16 residues. Germline CDR1 and CDR2: SGHAT and FQNNGV. Trimming pared 5 bases from V and 4 bases from J, leaving 20 bases between. CDR3 sequence (DNA): TGTGCCAGCAGCCGAACTATAGCGGCCGTAGGAGAGACCCAGTACTTC. As protein: CASSRTIAAVGETQYF.

The rearrangement uses TRBV5-1 and TRBJ2-3; 9 bases align to TRBD2. Per germline, CDR1 SGHRS and CDR2 YFSETQ. This CDR3 comprises 14 residues. The V segment lost 4 bases and the J segment 2 bases; nucleotides outside the gene matches: 2. Written as DNA, the CDR3 is TGCGCCAGCAGCCAGCGGGGGGCCACAGATACGCAGTATTTT. It specifies CASSQRGATDTQYF.

This chain connects TRBV7-2 to TRBJ2-4; tentatively, D is TRBD2 (7 bases). The V and J ends lost 0 bases and 8 bases respectively, with 17 bases between them. This CDR3 is built from 16 residues. The V gene's germline CDR1 is SGHTA and CDR2 FQGNSA. CDR3 region: CASSLAAGGRIYIQYF. The CDR3 coding sequence is TGTGCCAGCAGCTTAGCAGCCGGGGGGCGCATATACATTCAGTACTTC.

This chain connects TRBV30 to TRBJ1-3, with D unresolved. Per germline, CDR1 GTSNPN and CDR2 SVGIG (reference sequence). This CDR3 comprises 13 residues. V gave up 0 bases and J gave up 4 bases, with 7 bases separating them. CDR3 residues: CAWSVSRGNTIYF. The CDR3 DNA sequence: TGTGCCTGGAGTGTAAGCCGCGGAAACACCATATATTTT.

The chain joins TRBV30 to TRBJ2-1; the match to TRBD1 covers 9 bases. The germline V gene encodes CDR1 GTSNPN and CDR2 SVGIG (reference sequence). The trim removed 7 bases at V and 3 bases at J, leaving 7 bases unmatched. This CDR3 region has 14 residues. The CDR3 coding sequence is TGTGCCTCGCCCGGGACAGGGAACTACAATGAGCAGTTCTTC. Translating it yields CASPGTGNYNEQFF. Full variable domain (missing parts from reference TRBV30 and TRBJ2-1): SQTIHQWPATLVQPVGSPLSLECTVEGTSNPNLYWYRQAAGRGLQLLFYSVGIGQISSEVPQNLSASRPQDRQFILSSKKLLLSDSGFYLCASPGTGNYNEQFFGPGTRLTVL.

The chain uses TRBV15 and TRBJ2-4; 9 bases are shared with TRBD2. The V and J ends lost 5 bases and 9 bases, in that order; junction bases with no gene match: 14. The length of the CDR3 is 16 residues. From germline, CDR1 is LNHNV and CDR2 YYDKDF (reference sequence). The CDR3 DNA sequence: TGTGCCACCAGCGAGGTCTCAACGGGACTAGCCGGCATTCAGTACTTC. It yields the protein CATSEVSTGLAGIQYF.

This clone was counted a few times. The chain has TRBV13 and TRBJ1-6; TRBD1 might be the D (5 bases). V shed 4 bases and J shed 6 bases, with 13 bases lying between them. CDR3 length: 15 amino acids. Germline CDR1 is PRHDT and CDR2 is FYEKMQ (reference sequence). The CDR3 is CASSSSTVPNSPLHF. CDR3 DNA: TGTGCCAGCAGCTCCTCGACAGTACCTAATTCACCCCTCCACTTT.

In its sample, this clone was seen a few times. Within the sample, other DNA sequences also encode this same CDR3. This chain uses TRBV7-9 with TRBJ1-2; perhaps TRBD1 as D (6 bases). The V end lost 3 bases, the J end lost 2 bases, and 7 bases lay between the germline ends. The CDR3 has 13 residues. Germline loops: CDR1 SEHNR, CDR2 FQNEAQ (reference sequence). The CDR3 sequence is CASSLQGNYGYTF. The CDR3 region has the DNA TGTGCCAGCAGCTTGCAGGGGAACTATGGCTACACCTTC.

V gene TRBV7-2 combines with J gene TRBJ2-1, with no clear D. This CDR3 is 13 amino acids long. Germline V gene sequence: CDR1 SGHTA, CDR2 FQGNSA. The V end lost 8 bases, the J end lost 0 bases, and 8 bases lay between the germline ends. The CDR3 spells CASLPSSYNEQFF. DNA of the CDR3: TGTGCCAGCCTCCCGAGCTCCTACAATGAGCAGTTCTTC.

There are a few counts of this clone. The chain is built from TRBV4-1 and TRBJ2-5; possibly TRBD1 for D (6 bases). The CDR3 is made up of 14 amino acids. V was cut by 5 bases and J by 3 bases, with 13 bases left in between. Germline CDR1 and CDR2: MGHRA and YSYEKL. The DNA for the CDR3 is TGCGCCAGCAGCAGGAGGACAGTAGAAGAGACCCAGTACTTC. It codes for CASSRRTVEETQYF.

This clone was picked up a small number of times. The gene calls are TRBV30 and TRBJ1-2, with D unclear. The germline CDR1 and CDR2 sequences are GTSNPN and SVGIG (reference sequence). Between the trimmed V and J ends, which lost 1 base and 3 bases, there was a span of 12 bases. This CDR3 has 14 residues. DNA for the CDR3: TGTGCCTGGAGTGAACGGGGATCGGACTATGGCTACACCTTC. Its translation is CAWSERGSDYGYTF.